A selection of T cell receptor beta chains follows, all from one sample in a study of T-cell memory formation after mild COVID-19. In TCRdb, the 5' RACE reads were re-called with MiXCR into one record per CDR3 protein. The data contain approximately 190,000 distinct CDR3 sequences, about a sixth of them singletons. The sequencing input was PBMCs or a T cell subset sorted from them (not recorded which). Every receptor here comes from an adult woman who had mild COVID-19 (a few samples of this study predate the infection). Cell type and time point are not known. Both conserved end residues are part of each CDR3. A D gene is named only where the DNA matches it firmly. The listing skips clone size in some rows; elsewhere it reads once, few, many or a size class.

D,size,V,J,length,DNA,CDR3
-,-,TRBV7-2,TRBJ2-5,13,TGTGCCAGCAGCCGGACCGCTCGGGGGACCCAGTACTTC,CASSRTARGTQYF
TRBD1,few,TRBV5-1,TRBJ1-3,15,TGCGCCAGCAGCTTTAAGGACAGGGGAACGAACACCATATATTTT,CASSFKDRGTNTIYF
-,many,TRBV20-1,TRBJ2-3,16,TGCAGTGCCCCAGATAAGGCGGGGATAAGCACAGATACGCAGTATTTT,CSAPDKAGISTDTQYF
-,few,TRBV6-2/TRBV6-3,TRBJ2-5,15,TGTGCCAGCAGTTACCTAGGACTAATGGGCGAGACCCAGTACTTC,CASSYLGLMGETQYF
-,few,TRBV7-6,TRBJ1-1,15,TGTGCCAGCAGCTTAGTTAGTTGGGGGAACACTGAAGCTTTCTTT,CASSLVSWGNTEAFF
-,few,TRBV27,TRBJ2-5,15,TGTGCCAGCACCTCCGGGGCAGGGAGGACGGAGACCCAGTACTTC,CASTSGAGRTETQYF
TRBD2,many,TRBV9,TRBJ2-1,19,TGTGCCAGCAGCGTAGGTCTAGGGTGGACTAGCGGGAGTCAGCATGAGCAGTTCTTC,CASSVGLGWTSGSQHEQFF
-,few,TRBV2,TRBJ1-4,15,TGTGCCAGCAGTGAATTTCGGGGAGCTAATGAAAAACTGTTTTTT,CASSEFRGANEKLFF
TRBD1,-,TRBV10-1,TRBJ1-2,12,TGCGCCAAAACAGGGGATCAAGATGGCTACACCTTC,CAKTGDQDGYTF
TRBD2,many,TRBV7-2,TRBJ2-5,15,TGTGCCAGCAGCTCGGGCTTAGCGGGGCAAGAGACCCAGTACTTC,CASSSGLAGQETQYF
TRBD1,-,TRBV7-3,TRBJ1-1,15,TGTGCCAGCAGCCAGGGACAGGGGACGGTCACTGAAGCTTTCTTT,CASSQGQGTVTEAFF
-,many,TRBV12-3/TRBV12-4,TRBJ1-5,12,TGTGCCAGCAGCTTTTCAAATCAGCCCCAGCATTTT,CASSFSNQPQHF
TRBD2,-,TRBV15,TRBJ2-4,17,TGTGCCACCACCCGGACTAGCGGACCCCTAGCCAAAAACATTCAGTACTTC,CATTRTSGPLAKNIQYF
-,-,TRBV27,TRBJ1-1,14,TGTGCCAGCAGTTTCGGCCACCCGAACACTGAAGCTTTCTTT,CASSFGHPNTEAFF
TRBD1,few,TRBV7-3,TRBJ2-3,15,TGTGCCAGCAGCCCCCGGACAGGGCCGACAGATACGCAGTATTTT,CASSPRTGPTDTQYF
-,-,TRBV7-2,TRBJ2-1,13,TGTGCCAGCAGCTTAGCGAGGGTCAATGAGCAGTTCTTC,CASSLARVNEQFF
-,-,TRBV12-3/TRBV12-4,TRBJ1-5,16,TGTGCCAGCAGTTTCTCTGGGACACCGAGCAATCAGCCCCAGCATTTT,CASSFSGTPSNQPQHF
TRBD2,-,TRBV5-5,TRBJ2-5,19,TGTGCCAGCAGCACCGGACAGCCGATAGCGGGAGTCTCGCGGGAGACCCAGTACTTC,CASSTGQPIAGVSRETQYF
-,few,TRBV6-2/TRBV6-3,TRBJ2-1,15,TGTGCCAGCAGTTATGTTGACTCTGTCTACAATGAGCAGTTCTTC,CASSYVDSVYNEQFF
-,few,TRBV12-3/TRBV12-4,TRBJ1-1,16,TGTGCCAGCAGTCCCCCCATTAGACAGACTAACACTGAAGCTTTCTTT,CASSPPIRQTNTEAFF
TRBD1,few,TRBV3-1,TRBJ2-1,12,TGTGCCAGCAGCCAAGGAACAGGGGTAACGTTCTTC,CASSQGTGVTFF
-,few,TRBV6-5,TRBJ2-5,13,TGTGCCAGCAGTTATGGGCAGAAAGAGACCCAGTACTTC,CASSYGQKETQYF
-,many,TRBV6-5,TRBJ2-7,15,TGTGCCAGCAGCCGCGGCAGCAGGGACTCCTACGAGCAGTACTTC,CASSRGSRDSYEQYF
-,-,TRBV3-1,TRBJ1-2,20,TGTGCCAGCAGCCAAGATGTTCTCAGGCGCAGACAGCCCCTAAGCTATGGCTACACCTTC,CASSQDVLRRRQPLSYGYTF
-,-,TRBV2,TRBJ1-5,13,TGTGCCAGCAGGAAGGGAGGATCTCAGCCCCAGCATTTT,CASRKGGSQPQHF
-,-,TRBV20-1,TRBJ1-4,12,TGCAGTGCTGGAGACGGACCGGGAAAACTGTTTTTT,CSAGDGPGKLFF
TRBD2,few,TRBV19,TRBJ2-7,18,TGTGCCAACCCGATAGGAGGGGAGGGGTGGGCCAGCGACTACGAGCAGTACTTC,CANPIGGEGWASDYEQYF
-,-,TRBV30,TRBJ2-2,15,TGTGCCTGGAGTGGTCAACGGGGGAACACCGGGGAGCTGTTTTTT,CAWSGQRGNTGELFF
-,few,TRBV7-9,TRBJ1-1,14,TGTGCCAGCAGCCTACGACTGGGGGTCACTGAAGCTTTCTTT,CASSLRLGVTEAFF
-,-,TRBV5-1,TRBJ2-2,14,TGCGCCAGCCGAATGGGGGCGAACACCGGGGAGCTGTTTTTT,CASRMGANTGELFF
TRBD1,-,TRBV29-1,TRBJ1-2,16,TGCAGCGTTTGCCCCTACCCCTTGGACAGGGCGCCCGCCTACACCTTC,CSVCPYPLDRAPAYTF
TRBD1,few,TRBV7-9,TRBJ2-7,14,TGTGCCAGCAGCTCTCGGACAGGGAACTACGAGCAGTACTTC,CASSSRTGNYEQYF
TRBD1,few,TRBV7-8,TRBJ2-1,14,TGTGCCAGCAGCAGCAGGACAGGGCGGGATGAGCAGTTCTTC,CASSSRTGRDEQFF
-,-,TRBV19,TRBJ2-2,17,TGTGCCAGTAGTATCCGCTCCTTTGTGGGTAACACCGGGGAGCTGTTTTTT,CASSIRSFVGNTGELFF
-,few,TRBV27,TRBJ2-1,13,TGTGCCACCCGTCGGGGGGCATACAATGAGCAGTTCTTC,CATRRGAYNEQFF
TRBD2,many,TRBV12-3/TRBV12-4,TRBJ2-1,14,TGTGCCAGCAGGATTGCGGGAGGGCCGCGTGAGCAGTTCTTC,CASRIAGGPREQFF
-,few,TRBV12-3/TRBV12-4,TRBJ1-4,19,TGTGCCAGCAGTTATCTCTACTTGATGGGTGAGGGGACTAATGAAAAACTGTTTTTT,CASSYLYLMGEGTNEKLFF
TRBD1,many,TRBV5-1,TRBJ2-3,14,TGCGCCAGCAGCTTTGGGACAGCGGCAGATACGCAGTATTTT,CASSFGTAADTQYF
TRBD1,few,TRBV12-3/TRBV12-4,TRBJ1-5,16,TGTGCCAGCAGTTTCTTGCAGGGGGAAGGCAATCAGCCCCAGCATTTT,CASSFLQGEGNQPQHF
TRBD2,-,TRBV20-1,TRBJ2-3,18,TGCAGTGCTAGAGGACTAGCCCGAGGGGTAGATATCTCAGATACGCAGTATTTT,CSARGLARGVDISDTQYF
-,-,TRBV9,TRBJ2-2,15,TGTGCCAGCAGCCCCTGGGCCACGAACACCGGGGAGCTGTTTTTT,CASSPWATNTGELFF
TRBD1,-,TRBV4-2,TRBJ2-1,16,TGTGCCAGCAGCCAGGGGAGGCAGGGGGCCAACAATGAGCAGTTCTTC,CASSQGRQGANNEQFF
-,few,TRBV12-3/TRBV12-4,TRBJ2-1,13,TGTGCCAGCAGTTTGAGGGGGGAGAATGAGCAGTTCTTC,CASSLRGENEQFF
TRBD2,many,TRBV6-5,TRBJ2-5,13,TGTGCCAGCAGCCTAGCGGGAGTGGAGACCCAGTACTTC,CASSLAGVETQYF
-,few,TRBV25-1,TRBJ1-2,15,TGTGCCAGCAGTGATGAACAGGGAGGGCCTTATGGCTACACCTTC,CASSDEQGGPYGYTF
TRBD2,-,TRBV5-1,TRBJ2-2,19,TGCGCCAGCAGCTTGGCCCGTAGCGGGAGGTATCCCTTGGCCGGGGAGCTGTTTTTT,CASSLARSGRYPLAGELFF
-,many,TRBV5-1,TRBJ1-6,17,TGCGCCAGCAGCCGACAGGAGTCGAGCTCCTATAATTCACCCCTCCACTTT,CASSRQESSSYNSPLHF
TRBD1,-,TRBV7-2,TRBJ2-3,15,TGTGCCAGCAGCTCAGGGGGACACCACGCAGATACGCAGTATTTT,CASSSGGHHADTQYF
TRBD1,few,TRBV20-1,TRBJ2-2,17,TGCAGTGCTCCCCGTTTTGGACAGGGGGCGAACACCGGGGAGCTGTTTTTT,CSAPRFGQGANTGELFF
-,many,TRBV5-1,TRBJ2-2,15,TGCGCCAGCAGCTTGGATCCCCCCGGGACCGGGGAGCTGTTTTTT,CASSLDPPGTGELFF
-,-,TRBV15,TRBJ2-4,14,TGTGCCACCAGCAGAGACATAGAGAAAAACATTCAGTACTTC,CATSRDIEKNIQYF
TRBD1,-,TRBV5-6,TRBJ1-6,15,TGTGCCAGCAGCTTGGTTGGGACAGGGAATTCACCCCTCCACTTT,CASSLVGTGNSPLHF
-,many,TRBV20-1,TRBJ1-1,13,TGCAGTGCTAGGGATCTTAGAAACACTGAAGCTTTCTTT,CSARDLRNTEAFF
TRBD2,few,TRBV12-3/TRBV12-4,TRBJ2-7,14,TGTGCCAGCAGTCTTAGCGGGTTTAAAGGTGATCCGTACTTC,CASSLSGFKGDPYF
TRBD1,-,TRBV28,TRBJ2-7,14,TGTGCCAGCAGTACGACAGGGGACGGGTACGAGCAGTACTTC,CASSTTGDGYEQYF